What follows are 5 T cell receptor beta chains derived from one specimen sequenced in a study of blood T cells in healthy people across ages. A second PCR of about 7 to 11 cycles used a sample-barcoded 5' primer and a J-beta primer mix. TCRdb called the 5' RACE reads again in MiXCR, with one record for every CDR3 protein. In the table there are 600,000 or so distinct CDR3 sequences, about 30% of which are singletons. What was sequenced was blood. Receptor source: an elderly woman in good health.

Ten or more counts support this clonotype. The rearrangement uses TRBV12-3 or TRBV12-4 and TRBJ2-5, with D maybe TRBD2 (6 bases). The CDR3 contains 15 residues. The V end lost 5 bases, the J end lost 2 bases, and 15 bases lay between the germline ends. CDR3 sequence: CASSNPLRGQETQYF. CDR3 DNA sequence: TGTGCCAGCAGTAACCCTCTCCGGGGGCAAGAGACCCAGTACTTC.

The chain is built from TRBV6-1 and TRBJ1-6; 8 positions match TRBD1. Germline lookup yields CDR1 MNHNS and CDR2 SASEGT. The CDR3 contains 15 residues. The J segment lost 8 bases and the V segment lost 1 base, leaving 4 bases of the junction unmatched. The CDR3 reads CASSEGGTGYSPLHF. CDR3 in DNA: TGTGCCAGCAGTGAAGGGGGGACAGGTTATTCACCCCTCCACTTT.

This clonotype was recorded at least ten times. The rearrangement links TRBV5-4 to TRBJ2-5, with no clear D. V was trimmed by 4 bases and J by 5 bases, leaving 21 bases between them. Germline V gene data show CDR1 as SGHNT and CDR2 as YYREEE (reference sequence). The CDR3 length is 16 residues. The DNA for the CDR3 is TGTGCCAGCAGCGTCGGCGGCAGGACCATGACGGAGACCCAGTACTTC. Translation gives CASSVGGRTMTETQYF. Full variable domain (missing parts from reference TRBV5-4 and TRBJ2-5): ETGVTQSPTHLIKTRGQQVTLRCSSQSGHNTVSWYQQALGQGPQFIFQYYREEENGRGNFPPRFSGLQFPNYSSELNVNALELDDSALYLCASSVGGRTMTETQYFGPGTRLLVL.

This chain connects TRBV20-1 to TRBJ1-1; weak D call: TRBD1 (5 bases). The CDR3 loop spans 13 amino acids. V was shortened by 2 bases and J by 5 bases, with 12 bases between the two germline ends. CDR1 is DFQATT and CDR2 is SNEGSKA in the germline V gene (reference sequence). The DNA for the CDR3 is TGCAGTGCTAGAAGTCGGGGACGAACTGAAGCTTTCTTT. Residues: CSARSRGRTEAFF.

This clonotype was seen ten or more times. The chain combines TRBV27 with TRBJ2-1, with 10 bases matching TRBD2. Germline lookup yields CDR1 MNHEY and CDR2 SMNVEV (reference sequence). CDR3 length: 15 residues. V was clipped by 6 bases and J by 7 bases; unmatched bases: 9. CDR3 loop: CASREIAGGRNEQFF. CDR3 bases: TGTGCCAGCAGAGAAATAGCGGGGGGCCGGAATGAGCAGTTCTTC.